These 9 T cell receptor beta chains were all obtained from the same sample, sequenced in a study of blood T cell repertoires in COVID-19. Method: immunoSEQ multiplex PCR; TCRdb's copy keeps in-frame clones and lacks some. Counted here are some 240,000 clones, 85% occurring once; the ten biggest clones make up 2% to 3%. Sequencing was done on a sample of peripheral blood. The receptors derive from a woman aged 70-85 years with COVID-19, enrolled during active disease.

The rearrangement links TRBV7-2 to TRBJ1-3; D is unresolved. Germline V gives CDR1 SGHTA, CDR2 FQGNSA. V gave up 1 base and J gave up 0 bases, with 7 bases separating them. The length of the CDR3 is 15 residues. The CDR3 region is CASSLELTSGNTIYF. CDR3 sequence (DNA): TGTGCCAGCAGCTTAGAGCTTACCTCTGGAAACACCATATATTTT.

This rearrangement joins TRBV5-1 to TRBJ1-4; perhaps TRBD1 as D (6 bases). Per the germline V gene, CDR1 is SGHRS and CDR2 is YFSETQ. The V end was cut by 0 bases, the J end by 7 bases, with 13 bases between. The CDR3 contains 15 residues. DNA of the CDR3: TGCGCCAGCAGCTTGGAGGGGGATGGGAGTGAAAAACTGTTTTTT. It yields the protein CASSLEGDGSEKLFF.

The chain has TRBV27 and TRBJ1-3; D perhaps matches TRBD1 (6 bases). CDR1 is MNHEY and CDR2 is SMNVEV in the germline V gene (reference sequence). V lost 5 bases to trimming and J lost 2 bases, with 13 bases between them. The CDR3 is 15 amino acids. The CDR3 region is CASSETGYTGNTIYF. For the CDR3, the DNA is TGTGCCAGCAGTGAAACAGGGTATACTGGAAACACCATATATTTT.

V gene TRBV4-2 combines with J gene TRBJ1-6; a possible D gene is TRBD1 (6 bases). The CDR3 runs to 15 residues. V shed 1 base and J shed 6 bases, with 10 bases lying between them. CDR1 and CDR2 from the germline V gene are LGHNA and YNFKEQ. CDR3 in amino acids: CASSQAEQGNSPLHF. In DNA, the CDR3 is TGTGCCAGCAGCCAAGCTGAACAGGGTAATTCACCCCTCCACTTT.

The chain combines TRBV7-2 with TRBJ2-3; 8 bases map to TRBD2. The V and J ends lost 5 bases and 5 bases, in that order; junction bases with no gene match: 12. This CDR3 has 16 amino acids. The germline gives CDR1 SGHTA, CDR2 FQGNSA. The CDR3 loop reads CASSLHRGGVGDTQYF. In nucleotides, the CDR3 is TGTGCCAGCAGCCTACACCGGGGGGGAGTAGGAGATACGCAGTATTTT.

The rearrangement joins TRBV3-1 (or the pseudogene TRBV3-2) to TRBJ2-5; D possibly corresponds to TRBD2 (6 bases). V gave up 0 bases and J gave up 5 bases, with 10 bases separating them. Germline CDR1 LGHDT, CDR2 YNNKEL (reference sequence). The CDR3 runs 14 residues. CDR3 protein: CASSQDGLAETQYF. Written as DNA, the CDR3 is TGTGCCAGCAGCCAAGATGGCCTAGCGGAGACCCAGTACTTC.

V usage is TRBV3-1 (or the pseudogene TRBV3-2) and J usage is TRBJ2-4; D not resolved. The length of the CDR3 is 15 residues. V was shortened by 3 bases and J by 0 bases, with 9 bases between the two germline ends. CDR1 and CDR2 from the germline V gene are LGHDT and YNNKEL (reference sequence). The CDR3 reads CASSQGEVAKNIQYF. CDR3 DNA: TGTGCCAGCAGCCAGGGCGAAGTAGCCAAAAACATTCAGTACTTC.

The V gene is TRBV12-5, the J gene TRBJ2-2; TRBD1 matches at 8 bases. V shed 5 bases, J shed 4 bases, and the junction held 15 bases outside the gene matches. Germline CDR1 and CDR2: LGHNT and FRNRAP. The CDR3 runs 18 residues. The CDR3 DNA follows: TGTGCTAGTGGTCACTCAGAACCGGGACAGGTCTCCACCGGGGAGCTGTTTTTT. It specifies CASGHSEPGQVSTGELFF.

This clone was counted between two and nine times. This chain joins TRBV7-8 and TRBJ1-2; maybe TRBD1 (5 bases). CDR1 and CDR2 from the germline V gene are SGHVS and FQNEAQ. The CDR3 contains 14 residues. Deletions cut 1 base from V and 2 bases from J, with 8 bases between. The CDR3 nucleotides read TGTGCCAGCAGCTTAGAGGGGAGGAACTATGGCTACACCTTC. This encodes CASSLEGRNYGYTF. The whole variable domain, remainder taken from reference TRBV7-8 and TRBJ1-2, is GAGVSQSPRYKVAKRGQDVALRCDPISGHVSLFWYQQALGQGPEFLTYFQNEAQLDKSGLPSDRFFAERPEGSVSTLKIQRTQQEDSAVYLCASSLEGRNYGYTFGSGTRLTVV.